The source of this T cell receptor beta chain is a study of T-cell reconstitution after alpha-beta-depleted transplantation in children. The germline V gene has CDR1 SGDLS and CDR2 YYNGEE. V was clipped by 4 bases and J by 0 bases, with 17 bases between them. The CDR3 runs 17 residues. General study findings and limits: Some patients' high day-60 TCRbeta diversity was attributed to recipient cells surviving conditioning. Several hundred graft clones that had expanded were reportedly the source of alpha-beta T cells about two months after transplant. One year post-transplant, T-cell counts and diversity were largely derived from T cells produced anew.

In its sample, this clonotype was seen a few times. What it binds is not known. As it was prepared, the TCRbeta library received unique molecular identifiers. MiXCR, run by TCRdb on the PCR reads, gives a single entry per CDR3 protein. The sample shows 750,000 to 950,000 distinct CDR3 sequences, around 15% of them seen only once. This receptor was obtained from a male patient aged 10-17 years who had a stem cell transplant for acute lymphoblastic leukemia, so the T cells may come from the graft donor. Sequencing used PBMCs, mostly from graft donor cells, obtained 360 days after TCRalphabeta/CD19-depleted stem cell transplant. The chain recombines TRBV9 with TRBJ2-1, with a weak D call TRBD1 (6 bases). The CDR3 loop reads CASSRFPGTFSYNEQFF. In nucleotides, the CDR3 is TGTGCCAGCAGCCGCTTCCCCGGGACATTCTCCTACAATGAGCAGTTCTTC.